One and the same sample provided the 25 T cell receptor beta chains below, sequenced in a study of T cells after yellow fever vaccination. TCRdb used MiXCR to reprocess the 5' RACE reads, holding one entry per CDR3 protein. The sample holds approximately 110,000 distinct CDR3 sequences, roughly 6.7% seen once. The sequencing here drew on CD4+ T cells sorted from PBMCs, taken more than 8 days after the first yellow fever vaccination. The receptors were sampled from a man between 18 and 35 years old who received the YFV17D yellow fever vaccine.

The table lists this clonotype with many counts. The chain couples TRBV20-1 to TRBJ2-2, with D perhaps matching TRBD2 (5 bases). The germline V gene encodes CDR1 DFQATT and CDR2 SNEGSKA (reference sequence). Deletions cut 1 base from V and 7 bases from J, with 16 bases between. This CDR3 has 15 residues. The CDR3 reads CSARVLLEVVGELFF. The CDR3 nucleotides are TGCAGTGCTAGAGTTCTTCTGGAGGTTGTCGGGGAGCTGTTTTTT.

Of note for this clonotype: Given a much more abundant clone one base away, this may be a read error. The chain uses TRBV12-3 or TRBV12-4 and TRBJ2-1, with 14 bases matching TRBD2. V was pared by 8 bases and J by 2 bases, with 14 bases of the junction left unmatched. CDR3 length: 19 residues. The CDR3 region has the DNA TGTGCCAGCTGTCACCGCACCGGGACTAGCGGGGGCGCCTACAATGAGCAGTTCTTC. Translated, it gives CASCHRTGTSGGAYNEQFF.

This clonotype was counted many times. The V gene is TRBV7-2, the J gene TRBJ2-7, with 7 bases that match TRBD1. J was trimmed by 6 bases and V by 2 bases; bases with no gene match: 4. The CDR3 contains 13 residues. Germline V gene lookup returns CDR1 SGHTA and CDR2 FQGNSA. Written as DNA, the CDR3 is TGTGCCAGCAGCTTATCGACAGGGCTCGAGCAGTACGTC. The encoded protein is CASSLSTGLEQYV.

This clonotype has ten or more counts. The chain links TRBV7-8 to TRBJ1-1; no firm D call. The CDR3 totals 14 residues. V lost 5 bases, J lost 1 base, and 11 bases lay in between. Germline V gives CDR1 SGHVS, CDR2 FQNEAQ. CDR3 nucleotides: TGTGCCAGCAGCAGGAGGGCGGCGAACACTGAAGCTTTCTTT. Amino acids: CASSRRAANTEAFF.

The CDR3 sequence is CASSEAPGVVQFF. In DNA, the CDR3 is TGTGCCAGCAGTGAAGCGCCAGGGGTTGTGCAGTTCTTC. The rearrangement joins TRBV2 to TRBJ2-1, with a weak D call TRBD1 (6 bases). Germline V CDR1 and CDR2: SNHLY, FYNNEI. CDR3 size: 13 residues. Trimming stripped 0 bases from V and 12 bases from J, with 12 bases between. The variable domain in full, with the rest retrieved from reference TRBV2 and TRBJ2-1, is EPEVTQTPSHQVTQMGQEVILRCVPISNHLYFYWYRQILGQKVEFLVSFYNNEISEKSEIFDDQFSVERPDGSNFTLKIRSTKLEDSAMYFCASSEAPGVVQFFGPGTRLTVL.

This clonotype was detected ten times or more. The chain recombines TRBV4-2 with TRBJ1-2, with 9 bases that match TRBD1. Unmatched junction bases numbered 10, after V lost 1 base and J lost 7 bases. The length of the CDR3 is 16 residues. Germline CDR1 LGHNA, CDR2 YNFKEQ. CDR3 sequence: CASSQASGQGRLGYTF. The CDR3 DNA is TGTGCCAGCAGCCAAGCCTCAGGACAGGGGCGTCTTGGCTACACCTTC.

Many counts were recorded for this clonotype. This chain joins TRBV9 and TRBJ2-3; 14 bases align to TRBD2. CDR3 size: 17 residues. V was clipped by 0 bases and J by 4 bases; unmatched bases: 4. The germline CDR1 and CDR2 sequences are SGDLS and YYNGEE. The CDR3 sequence: CASSVGTSGGSPDTQYF. The CDR3 nucleotides are TGTGCCAGCAGCGTAGGGACTAGCGGGGGGTCACCAGATACGCAGTATTTT.

This clonotype has a count of ten or more. The V gene is TRBV5-1, the J gene TRBJ1-1; D might be TRBD1 (5 bases). In germline, CDR1 is SGHRS, CDR2 YFSETQ. The V gene lost 1 base and the J gene lost 8 bases, with 9 bases spanning the gap. The CDR3 totals 12 residues. The CDR3 reads CASSLNRGEAFF. The CDR3 coding sequence is TGCGCCAGCAGCTTGAACCGGGGCGAAGCTTTCTTT.

This clonotype has at least ten counts. The chain uses TRBV5-1 and TRBJ2-5; D call uncertain. CDR1 is SGHRS and CDR2 is YFSETQ in the germline V gene. The CDR3 extends over 13 amino acids. V was clipped by 1 base and J by 2 bases, with 6 bases between them. The CDR3 is CASSLPGQETQYF. The CDR3 DNA follows: TGCGCCAGCAGCTTGCCAGGTCAAGAGACCCAGTACTTC.

The sample holds many counts of this clonotype. This chain connects TRBV7-2 to TRBJ2-1, with D possibly being TRBD2 (6 bases). The CDR3 is 14 amino acids. Germline lookup yields CDR1 SGHTA and CDR2 FQGNSA. Between the trimmed V and J ends, which lost 3 bases and 10 bases, there was a span of 16 bases. CDR3 in amino acids: CASSFGSLRGEQFF. CDR3 in DNA: TGTGCCAGCAGCTTCGGGTCCCTTCGGGGGGAGCAGTTCTTC. The entire variable domain, with the rest obtained from reference TRBV7-2 and TRBJ2-1, is as follows: GAGVSQSPSNKVTEKGKDVELRCDPISGHTALYWYRQSLGQGLEFLIYFQGNSAPDKSGLPSDRFSAERTGGSVSTLTIQRTQQEDSAVYLCASSFGSLRGEQFFGPGTRLTVL.

Ten or more counts support this clonotype. This chain links TRBV4-3 with TRBJ2-1; D remains unclear. Trimming removed 0 bases at V and 7 bases at J, with 13 bases between. The CDR3 covers 15 residues. CDR1 LGHNA and CDR2 YSLEER come from the germline V gene. CDR3 amino acids: CASSQDRGSINEQFF. For the CDR3, the DNA is TGCGCCAGCAGCCAAGATCGCGGTAGCATAAATGAGCAGTTCTTC.

To note about this clonotype: A much larger clone differs by one base, so this may be a read error. V and J are TRBV4-3 and TRBJ2-3; D is uncertain. Trimming stripped 0 bases from V and 13 bases from J, with 14 bases between. The germline gives CDR1 LGHNA, CDR2 YSLEER. This CDR3 is 13 amino acids long. The CDR3 region has the DNA TGCGCCAGCAGCCAAGATCTACATGGTATTAAGTATTTT. It encodes CASSQDLHGIKYF.

This clonotype has at least ten counts. The rearrangement uses TRBV27 and TRBJ1-2; the D gene is possibly TRBD1 (5 bases). CDR1 and CDR2 (germline): MNHEY, SMNVEV (reference sequence). The V end was cut by 3 bases, the J end by 7 bases, with 12 bases between. CDR3 size: 13 residues. The DNA of the CDR3 is TGTGCCAGCAGTTTCCAGGGAAGTTTTGGCTACACCTTC. Translation gives CASSFQGSFGYTF.

The chain links TRBV20-1 to TRBJ1-1, with unresolved D. This CDR3 has 14 residues. The germline V gene has CDR1 DFQATT and CDR2 SNEGSKA (reference sequence). V was trimmed by 6 bases and J by 3 bases, leaving 17 bases between them. In nucleotides, the CDR3 is TGCAGTGCCTCCCGGACCTCCTATCACACTGAAGCTTTCTTT. Its protein is CSASRTSYHTEAFF.

With regard to this clonotype: A much larger clone lies one base from this, so it may be a read error. CDR3 region: CGARDLGDGYTF. The CDR3 DNA sequence: TGCGGTGCTAGAGACTTGGGGGATGGCTACACCTTC. The chain links TRBV20-1 to TRBJ1-2; a weak D match, TRBD1 (5 bases). Germline V gene sequence: CDR1 DFQATT, CDR2 SNEGSKA (reference sequence). CDR3 length: 12 residues.

This clonotype was counted at least ten times. This rearrangement joins TRBV5-4 to TRBJ2-5; 9 bases are a match to TRBD1. Germline trimming cut 5 bases from V and 10 bases from J; bases unmatched to any gene: 12. The CDR3 runs 14 residues. In germline, CDR1 is SGHNT, CDR2 YYREEE (reference sequence). The CDR3 sequence: CASRNAGTGSGQYF. CDR3 bases: TGTGCCAGCAGAAACGCGGGGACAGGGAGCGGCCAGTACTTC. Combining the CDR3 with reference TRBV5-4 and TRBJ2-5 gives the whole variable domain ETGVTQSPTHLIKTRGQQVTLRCSSQSGHNTVSWYQQALGQGPQFIFQYYREEENGRGNFPPRFSGLQFPNYSSELNVNALELDDSALYLCASRNAGTGSGQYFGPGTRLLVL.

The table lists this clonotype with many counts. The chain has TRBV7-2 and TRBJ2-2; tentative D call: TRBD2 (5 bases). Between the trimmed V and J ends, which lost 5 bases and 6 bases, there was a span of 13 bases. This CDR3 spans 14 amino acids. Per the germline V gene, CDR1 is SGHTA and CDR2 is FQGNSA. The CDR3 bases are TGTGCCAGCAGCGAGGGCGTCGGAGCCGGGGAGCTGTTTTTT. Its protein product is CASSEGVGAGELFF.

At least ten counts were recorded for this clonotype. The V call is TRBV7-2, the J call TRBJ2-7; possibly TRBD1 for D (5 bases). Germline V gene sequence: CDR1 SGHTA, CDR2 FQGNSA. The CDR3 totals 16 residues. V shed 1 base and J shed 7 bases, with 20 bases lying between them. CDR3 in DNA: TGTGCCAGCAGCTTAGATGCCGGACAACCCTGGAGAGAGCAGTACTTC. Its translation: CASSLDAGQPWREQYF.

The chain combines TRBV11-2 with TRBJ2-2; D may be TRBD1 (5 bases). Germline lookup yields CDR1 SGHAT and CDR2 FQNNGV. The CDR3 runs 14 residues. The V end lost 0 bases, the J end lost 6 bases, and 8 bases lay between the germline ends. CDR3 DNA sequence: TGTGCCAGCAGCTTAGATGGGGCGCCCGGGGAGCTGTTTTTT. The encoded protein is CASSLDGAPGELFF.

This clonotype has a count of ten or more. This rearrangement joins TRBV7-2 to TRBJ1-2, with 8 nucleotides matching TRBD1. The CDR3 consists of 14 residues. CDR1 SGHTA and CDR2 FQGNSA come from the germline V gene. Trimming took 5 bases from V and 1 from J; bases not matched to a gene: 3. CDR3 loop: CASSRTGLNYGYTF. Here the CDR3 DNA reads TGTGCCAGCAGCCGGACAGGGCTTAACTATGGCTACACCTTC. Full variable domain (outside the CDR3, taken from reference TRBV7-2 and TRBJ1-2): GAGVSQSPSNKVTEKGKDVELRCDPISGHTALYWYRQSLGQGLEFLIYFQGNSAPDKSGLPSDRFSAERTGGSVSTLTIQRTQQEDSAVYLCASSRTGLNYGYTFGSGTRLTVV.

The table lists this clonotype with a few counts. The chain has TRBV19 and TRBJ2-1; D is unresolved. V lost 4 bases to trimming and J lost 10 bases, with 17 bases between them. The length of the CDR3 is 14 residues. Germline CDR1 is LNHDA and CDR2 is SQIVND (reference sequence). Here the CDR3 DNA reads TGTGCCAGTAGTAGCCACGGGCCTGCTGGGGAGCAGTTCTTC. It codes for CASSSHGPAGEQFF.

This clonotype was seen at least ten times. The chain recombines TRBV19 with TRBJ2-5; 9 nucleotides agree with TRBD1. The V and J ends lost 3 bases and 1 base, in that order; junction bases with no gene match: 3. Germline values: CDR1 LNHDA, CDR2 SQIVND (reference sequence). The CDR3 runs 15 residues. CDR3 sequence reads: CASSMGQGSQETQYF. CDR3 DNA: TGTGCCAGTAGTATGGGACAGGGCTCCCAAGAGACCCAGTACTTC.

This clonotype was detected ten times or more. Here the CDR3 DNA reads TGTGCCAGTAGTATAGCCGGACAGGGAAAAGCTTTCTTT. Protein product: CASSIAGQGKAFF. The J gene is TRBJ1-1, the V gene TRBV19, with 8 bases lining up with TRBD1. After removal of 1 base from V and 9 bases from J, the junction contained 4 bases not matched to a gene. The CDR3 is 13 amino acids. CDR1 is LNHDA and CDR2 is SQIVND in the germline V gene (reference sequence).

The CDR3 DNA reads as TGTGCCAGCAGTGTTAATGAGGAAGATACGCAGTATTTT. Translation gives CASSVNEEDTQYF. The chain uses TRBV2 and TRBJ2-3; D ambiguous. V was shortened by 4 bases and J by 5 bases, with 10 bases between the two germline ends. Per germline, CDR1 SNHLY and CDR2 FYNNEI. CDR3 length: 13 residues.

This clonotype was recorded many times. The chain has TRBV5-6 and TRBJ2-5, with D uncertain. V lost 2 bases and J lost 7, with 12 bases in between. The CDR3 sequence is 13 residues long. Germline CDR1 is SGHDT and CDR2 is YYEEEE. Here the CDR3 reads CASSFGAKGTQYF. In DNA form, the CDR3 reads TGTGCCAGCAGCTTCGGCGCCAAAGGGACCCAGTACTTC.